This T cell receptor beta chain was observed in a study of blood T cell repertoires in COVID-19. On the study more broadly: From T cells, B-cell-depleted T cells, or PBMCs came the material, which was cDNA or gDNA.

The CDR3 has 15 residues. V lost 7 bases and J lost 6, with 19 bases in between. Germline CDR1 is MNHEY and CDR2 is SVGAGI. As originally analysed: By means of reference gene primer amplification, nucleated cell counts were estimated. The protocol was immunoSEQ multiplex PCR, while the TCRdb copy is restricted to in-frame clones and leaves out a portion. Clonal size and the V and J genes are those of that table, whereas D and trimming came from the DNA. The sample includes some 130,000 clones, about four fifths of them seen just once. The chain uses TRBV6-5 and TRBJ2-1; the D gene is possibly TRBD1 (5 bases). The clonotype originates from a man older than 75 with acute or convalescent COVID-19. Sequences were obtained from peripheral blood. CDR3 sequence reads: CASTRTAQGGNEQFF. Here the CDR3 DNA reads TGTGCCAGCACCCGAACGGCCCAGGGCGGCAATGAGCAGTTCTTC.